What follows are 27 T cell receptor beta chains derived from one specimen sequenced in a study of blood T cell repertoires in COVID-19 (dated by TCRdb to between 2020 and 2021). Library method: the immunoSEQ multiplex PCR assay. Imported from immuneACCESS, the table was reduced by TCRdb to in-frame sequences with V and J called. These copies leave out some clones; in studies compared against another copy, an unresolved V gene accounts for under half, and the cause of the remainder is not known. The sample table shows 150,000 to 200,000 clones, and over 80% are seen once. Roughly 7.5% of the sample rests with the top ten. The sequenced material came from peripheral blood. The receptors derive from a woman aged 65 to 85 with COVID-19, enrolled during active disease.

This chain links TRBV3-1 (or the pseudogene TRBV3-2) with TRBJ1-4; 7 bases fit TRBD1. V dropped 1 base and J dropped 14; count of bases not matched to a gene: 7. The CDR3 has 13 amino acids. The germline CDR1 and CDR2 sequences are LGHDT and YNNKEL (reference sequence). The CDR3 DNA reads TGTGCCAGCAGCCAAGGACAGGGAAGTGCGCTGTTTTTT. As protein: CASSQGQGSALFF.

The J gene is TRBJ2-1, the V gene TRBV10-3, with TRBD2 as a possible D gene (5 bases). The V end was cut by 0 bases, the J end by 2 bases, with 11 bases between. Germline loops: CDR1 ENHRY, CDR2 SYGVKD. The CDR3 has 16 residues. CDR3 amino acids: CAISESQAGAYNEQFF. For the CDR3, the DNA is TGTGCCATCAGTGAGTCTCAGGCCGGGGCCTACAATGAGCAGTTCTTC.

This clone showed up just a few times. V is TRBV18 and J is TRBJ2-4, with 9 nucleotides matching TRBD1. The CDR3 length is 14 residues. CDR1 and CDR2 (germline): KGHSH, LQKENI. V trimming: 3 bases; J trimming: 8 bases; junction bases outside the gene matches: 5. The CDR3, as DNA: TGTGCCAGCTCACCTCCGGGACAGGGATACATTCAGTACTTC. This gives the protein CASSPPGQGYIQYF.

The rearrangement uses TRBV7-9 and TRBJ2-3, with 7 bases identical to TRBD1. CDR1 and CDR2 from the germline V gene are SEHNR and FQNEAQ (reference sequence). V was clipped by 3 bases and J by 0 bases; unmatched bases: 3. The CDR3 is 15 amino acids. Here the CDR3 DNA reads TGTGCCAGCAGCTTCTGGACAGGTAGCACAGATACGCAGTATTTT. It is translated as CASSFWTGSTDTQYF.

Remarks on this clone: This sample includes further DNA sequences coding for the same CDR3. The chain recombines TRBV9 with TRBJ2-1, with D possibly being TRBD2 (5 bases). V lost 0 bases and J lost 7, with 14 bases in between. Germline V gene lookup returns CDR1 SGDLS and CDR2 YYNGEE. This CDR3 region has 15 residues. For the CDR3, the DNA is TGTGCCAGCAGCGTAGTGTCCAGCGGTCGTAATGAGCAGTTCTTC. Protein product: CASSVVSSGRNEQFF.

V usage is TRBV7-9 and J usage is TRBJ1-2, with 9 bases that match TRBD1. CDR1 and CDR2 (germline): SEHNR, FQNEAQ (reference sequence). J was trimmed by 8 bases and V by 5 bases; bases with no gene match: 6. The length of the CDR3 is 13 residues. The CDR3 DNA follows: TGTGCCAGCAGCCCCGGGACAGGGTTCGGCTACACCTTC. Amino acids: CASSPGTGFGYTF.

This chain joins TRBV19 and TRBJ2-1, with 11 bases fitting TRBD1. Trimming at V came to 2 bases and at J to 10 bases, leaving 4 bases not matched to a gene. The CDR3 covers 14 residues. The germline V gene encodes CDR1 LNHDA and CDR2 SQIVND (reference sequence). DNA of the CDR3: TGTGCCAGTAGTATATTGGACAGGGGGCAAGAGCAGTTCTTC. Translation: CASSILDRGQEQFF.

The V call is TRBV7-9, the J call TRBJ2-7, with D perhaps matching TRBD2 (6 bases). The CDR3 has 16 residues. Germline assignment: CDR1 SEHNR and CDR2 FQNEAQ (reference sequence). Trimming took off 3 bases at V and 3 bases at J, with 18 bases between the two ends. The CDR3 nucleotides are TGTGCCAGCAGCTTCCACGGCTGGAGGGATGTCTACGAGCAGTACTTC. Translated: CASSFHGWRDVYEQYF.

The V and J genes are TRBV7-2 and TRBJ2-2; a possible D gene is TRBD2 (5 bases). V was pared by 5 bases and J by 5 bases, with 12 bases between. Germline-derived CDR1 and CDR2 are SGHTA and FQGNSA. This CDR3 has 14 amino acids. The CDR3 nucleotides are TGTGCCAGCAGCAAAGGACTGATAACCGGGGAGCTGTTTTTT. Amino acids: CASSKGLITGELFF.

CDR3 in amino acids: CASSEASRGYEQFF. The CDR3 DNA sequence: TGTGCCAGCAGTGAAGCGTCCAGGGGGTATGAGCAGTTCTTC. The chain uses TRBV6-1 and TRBJ2-1, with 7 bases lining up with TRBD1. The ends lost 0 bases at V and 8 bases at J; junction bases unmatched: 4. The CDR3 contains 14 residues. Germline V gene lookup returns CDR1 MNHNS and CDR2 SASEGT.

The CDR3 DNA reads TGTGCCAGCGTCCGAGGGGGGGGCGGTTCACCCCTCCACTTT. Its translation is CASVRGGGGSPLHF. This chain joins TRBV3-1 (or the pseudogene TRBV3-2) and TRBJ1-6; maybe TRBD1 (6 bases). The germline V and J ends were trimmed by 8 bases and 9 bases, with 17 bases remaining between them. CDR1 is LGHDT and CDR2 is YNNKEL in the germline V gene (reference sequence). This CDR3 spans 14 amino acids.

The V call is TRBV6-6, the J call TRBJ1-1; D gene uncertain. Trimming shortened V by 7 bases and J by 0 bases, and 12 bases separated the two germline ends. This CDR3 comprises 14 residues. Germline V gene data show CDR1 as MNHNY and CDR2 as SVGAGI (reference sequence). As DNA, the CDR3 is TGTGCCAGCACCCTAGGTGACCTGAACACTGAAGCTTTCTTT. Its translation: CASTLGDLNTEAFF.

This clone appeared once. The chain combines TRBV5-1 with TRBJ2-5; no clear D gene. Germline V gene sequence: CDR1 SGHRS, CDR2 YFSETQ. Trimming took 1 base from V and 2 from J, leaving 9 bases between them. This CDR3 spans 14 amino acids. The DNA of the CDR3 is TGCGCCAGCAGCTTGATCGACACACAAGAGACCCAGTACTTC. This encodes CASSLIDTQETQYF.

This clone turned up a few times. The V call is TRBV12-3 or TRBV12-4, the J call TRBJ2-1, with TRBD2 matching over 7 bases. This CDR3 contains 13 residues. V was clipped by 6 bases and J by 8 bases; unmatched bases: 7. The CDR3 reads CASRSGTKDEQFF. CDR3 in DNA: TGTGCCAGCAGGTCCGGGACTAAAGATGAGCAGTTCTTC.

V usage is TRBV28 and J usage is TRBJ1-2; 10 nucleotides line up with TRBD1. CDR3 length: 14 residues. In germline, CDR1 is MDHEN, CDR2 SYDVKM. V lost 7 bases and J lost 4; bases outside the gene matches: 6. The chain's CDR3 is CASTRQGASYGYTF. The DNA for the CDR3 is TGTGCCAGCACCCGACAGGGGGCAAGCTATGGCTACACCTTC.

This CDR3 reads CASSAGQGGGYEQYF. The CDR3 bases are TGTGCCAGCAGCGCAGGACAGGGTGGGGGCTACGAGCAGTACTTC. The gene calls are TRBV9 and TRBJ2-7; 8 bases line up with TRBD1. The germline V gene encodes CDR1 SGDLS and CDR2 YYNGEE. Unmatched junction bases numbered 8, after V lost 3 bases and J lost 3 bases. The CDR3 runs 15 residues.

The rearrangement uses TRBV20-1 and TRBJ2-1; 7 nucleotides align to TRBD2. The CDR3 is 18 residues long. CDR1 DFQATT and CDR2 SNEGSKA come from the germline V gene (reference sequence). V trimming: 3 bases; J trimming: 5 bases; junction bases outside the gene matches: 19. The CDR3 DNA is TGCAGTGCTAGTGGAGCGGGATCTAGGTGGAGGGGCCACAATGAGCAGTTCTTC. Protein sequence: CSASGAGSRWRGHNEQFF.

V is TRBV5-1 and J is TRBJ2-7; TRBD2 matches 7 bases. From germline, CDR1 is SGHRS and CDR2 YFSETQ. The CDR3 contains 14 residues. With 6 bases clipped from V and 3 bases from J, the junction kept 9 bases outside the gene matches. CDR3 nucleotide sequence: TGCGCCAGCAATACGGGCGGGAGTAGCTACGAGCAGTACTTC. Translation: CASNTGGSSYEQYF.

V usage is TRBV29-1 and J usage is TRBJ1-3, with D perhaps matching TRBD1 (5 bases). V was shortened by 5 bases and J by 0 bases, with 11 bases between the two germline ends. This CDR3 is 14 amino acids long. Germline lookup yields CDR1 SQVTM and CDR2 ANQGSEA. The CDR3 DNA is TGCAGCGTTTCACAGGAGAGCTCTGGAAACACCATATATTTT. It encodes CSVSQESSGNTIYF.

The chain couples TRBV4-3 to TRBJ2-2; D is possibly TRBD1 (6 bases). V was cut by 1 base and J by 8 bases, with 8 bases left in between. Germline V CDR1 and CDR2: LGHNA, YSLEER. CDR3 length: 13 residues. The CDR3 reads CASSQVRGGELFF. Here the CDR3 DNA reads TGCGCCAGCAGCCAAGTTAGGGGGGGGGAGCTGTTTTTT.

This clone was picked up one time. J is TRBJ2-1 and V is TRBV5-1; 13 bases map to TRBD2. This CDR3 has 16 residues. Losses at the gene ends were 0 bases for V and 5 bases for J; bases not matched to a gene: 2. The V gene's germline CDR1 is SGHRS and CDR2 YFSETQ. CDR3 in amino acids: CASSLGGLAGDNEQFF. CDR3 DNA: TGCGCCAGCAGCTTGGGTGGACTAGCGGGAGACAATGAGCAGTTCTTC. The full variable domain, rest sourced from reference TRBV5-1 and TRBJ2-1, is KAGVTQTPRYLIKTRGQQVTLSCSPISGHRSVSWYQQTPGQGLQFLFEYFSETQRNKGNFPGRFSGRQFSNSRSEMNVSTLELGDSALYLCASSLGGLAGDNEQFFGPGTRLTVL.

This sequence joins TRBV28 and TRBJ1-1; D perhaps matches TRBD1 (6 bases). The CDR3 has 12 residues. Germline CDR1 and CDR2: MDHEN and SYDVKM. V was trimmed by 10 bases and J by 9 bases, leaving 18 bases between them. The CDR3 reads CATTGTLSQAFF. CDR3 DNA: TGTGCCACCACCGGGACACTATCCCAAGCTTTCTTT.

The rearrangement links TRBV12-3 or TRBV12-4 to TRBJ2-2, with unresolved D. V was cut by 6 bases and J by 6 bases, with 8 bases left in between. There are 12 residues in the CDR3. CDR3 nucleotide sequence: TGTGCCAGCAGCCTTCGGTCCGGGGAGCTGTTTTTT. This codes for CASSLRSGELFF.

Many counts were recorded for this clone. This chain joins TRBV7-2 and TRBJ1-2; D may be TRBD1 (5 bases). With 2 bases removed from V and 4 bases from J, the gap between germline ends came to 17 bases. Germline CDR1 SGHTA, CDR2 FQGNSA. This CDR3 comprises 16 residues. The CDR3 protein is CASSLQSDSSVYGYTF. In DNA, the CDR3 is TGTGCCAGCAGCTTACAGAGCGACAGTTCGGTCTATGGCTACACCTTC.

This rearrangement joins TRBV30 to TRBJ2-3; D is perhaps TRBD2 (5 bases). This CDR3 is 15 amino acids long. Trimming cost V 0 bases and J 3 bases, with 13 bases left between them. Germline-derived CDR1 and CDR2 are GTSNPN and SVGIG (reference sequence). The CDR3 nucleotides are TGTGCCTGGAGTGTACTTAGACCGGGGACAGATACGCAGTATTTT. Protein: CAWSVLRPGTDTQYF.

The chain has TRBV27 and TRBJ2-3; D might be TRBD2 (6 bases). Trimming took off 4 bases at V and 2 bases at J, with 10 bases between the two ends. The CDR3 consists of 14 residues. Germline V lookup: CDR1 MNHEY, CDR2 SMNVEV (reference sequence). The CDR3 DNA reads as TGTGCCAGCAGTTCTCGGGACTTCACAGATACGCAGTATTTT. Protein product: CASSSRDFTDTQYF.

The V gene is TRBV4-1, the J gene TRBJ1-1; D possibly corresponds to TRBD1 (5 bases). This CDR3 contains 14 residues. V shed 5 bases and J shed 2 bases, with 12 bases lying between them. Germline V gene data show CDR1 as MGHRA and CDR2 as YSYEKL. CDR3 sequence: CASSVREGNTEAFF. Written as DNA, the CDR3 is TGCGCCAGCAGCGTCAGGGAGGGAAACACTGAAGCTTTCTTT.